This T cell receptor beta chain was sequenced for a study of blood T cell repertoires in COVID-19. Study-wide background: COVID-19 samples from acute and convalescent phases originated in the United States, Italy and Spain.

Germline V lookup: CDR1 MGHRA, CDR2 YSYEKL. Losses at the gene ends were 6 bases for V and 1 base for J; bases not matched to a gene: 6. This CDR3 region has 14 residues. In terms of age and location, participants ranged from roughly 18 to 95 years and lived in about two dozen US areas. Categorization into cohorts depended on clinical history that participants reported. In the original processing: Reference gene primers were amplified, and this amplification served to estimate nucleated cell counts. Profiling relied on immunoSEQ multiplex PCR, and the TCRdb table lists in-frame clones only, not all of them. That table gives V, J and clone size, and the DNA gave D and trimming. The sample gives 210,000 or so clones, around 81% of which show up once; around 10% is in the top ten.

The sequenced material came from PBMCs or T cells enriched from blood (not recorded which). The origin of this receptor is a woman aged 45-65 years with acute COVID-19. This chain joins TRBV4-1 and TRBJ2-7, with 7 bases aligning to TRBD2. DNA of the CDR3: TGCGCCAGCAGTCCTTCGCGGGGGTCCTACGAGCAGTACTTC. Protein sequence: CASSPSRGSYEQYF.